This T cell receptor (beta chain) stems from a study of regulatory T cells in long-lasting Graves disease. The overall study: Disease was considered persistent Graves' disease after over 5 years of antithyroid drugs (with positive TSH receptor antibodies).

The authors built TCR beta libraries using iRepertoire HTBI primers and Arm-PCR of CDR3 regions. Per the original methods: Segment identification across samples yielded around 64 TRBV and roughly 15 TRBJ segments. TCRdb analysed the multiplex PCR reads with MiXCR anew, one entry per CDR3 protein. The V and J calls and clone size are TCRdb's, not the authors'. The data contain 600,000 to 800,000 distinct CDR3 sequences, around 30% of them singletons. The time point here: persistent/refractory GD, antithyroid drugs over 5 years with positive TRAb. RNA isolated from PBMCs was used to make the TCR library. Study-level findings and limits: Repertoires from persistent disease leaned toward TRBV28, TRBJ1-2 and TRBJ2-5.

With 3 bases clipped from V and 3 bases from J, the junction kept 11 bases outside the gene matches. Germline CDR1 is SQVTM and CDR2 is ANQGSEA. This CDR3 comprises 16 residues. Notes on this clonotype: Its specificity is unknown.

This sequence was found in a female donor with Graves disease. The V gene is TRBV29-1, the J gene TRBJ2-3; 8 nucleotides align to TRBD2. The input for sequencing was peripheral blood mononuclear cells (PBMCs), taken when the disease was refractory, from a patient treated with antithyroid drugs. The CDR3 loop reads CSVDQTSVKGTDTQYF. CDR3 nucleotide sequence: TGCAGCGTTGATCAGACTAGCGTAAAGGGGACAGATACGCAGTATTTT.